These T cell receptor beta chains were read from a single sample in a study of cytomegalovirus exposure and HLA in healthy donors. The protocol was immunoSEQ multiplex PCR, while the TCRdb copy is restricted to in-frame clones and leaves out a portion. The data contain 150,000 or so clones, around two thirds of them singletons. The sample comprised PBMCs. All receptors derive from a man between 18 and 29 years old in good health and CMV-seropositive. CDR3s include the opening cysteine and the closing phenylalanine or tryptophan. Each record gives: CDR3 protein, CDR3 DNA, V gene, clone size, D gene, J gene. D genes are given only for firm matches. Size tells how often a clone was seen (once, few, many) or the class of an expanded clone, and some rows leave it out.

CASSYRFPLALGTDTQYF TGTGCCAGCAGTTATCGCTTCCCCCTAGCGCTGGGGACAGATACGCAGTATTTT TRBV28 NA NA TRBJ2-3
CASQTQGQPQHF TGTGCCAGTCAAACACAGGGACAGCCCCAGCATTTT TRBV2 NA NA TRBJ1-5
CASSGDRYPRSAFF TGTGCCAGCAGTGGGGACAGGTACCCTAGGTCGGCTTTCTTT TRBV27 NA TRBD1 TRBJ1-1
CSVLRHGTGNVEAFF TGCAGCGTTCTAAGACACGGGACAGGCAATGTTGAAGCTTTCTTT TRBV29-1 NA TRBD1 TRBJ1-1
CSVEFGLAGGGDTQYF TGCAGCGTTGAGTTCGGACTAGCGGGAGGTGGTGATACGCAGTATTTT TRBV29-1 few TRBD2 TRBJ2-3
CASTGQGTLGEQFF TGTGCCAGCACTGGACAGGGGACACTAGGGGAGCAGTTCTTC TRBV6-1 few TRBD1 TRBJ2-1
CASSSRDRGYEQYF TGTGCCAGCAGTTCTCGGGACAGGGGCTACGAGCAGTACTTC TRBV6-5 NA TRBD1 TRBJ2-7
CASSPENEKLFF TGTGCCAGCAGCCCCGAGAATGAAAAACTGTTTTTT TRBV7-9 NA NA TRBJ1-4
CASSRPGQGNEKLFF TGTGCCAGCAGCCGACCGGGACAGGGAAATGAAAAACTGTTTTTT TRBV5-4 NA TRBD1 TRBJ1-4
CASSFRGGSYNEQFF TGTGCCAGCAGCTTTCGGGGGGGCTCCTACAATGAGCAGTTCTTC TRBV5-8 NA TRBD2 TRBJ2-1
CATSRDSVEQFF TGTGCCACCAGCAGAGATAGCGTAGAGCAGTTCTTC TRBV15 NA NA TRBJ2-1
CASSPQGASQPQHF TGTGCCAGCAGCCCCCAGGGGGCTAGTCAGCCCCAGCATTTT TRBV7-9 NA TRBD1 TRBJ1-5
CASSLELTDTQYF TGTGCCAGCAGCTTAGAGCTCACAGATACGCAGTATTTT TRBV7-8 once NA TRBJ2-3
CASSLVQGARETQYF TGTGCCAGCAGCTTGGTACAGGGGGCGCGGGAGACCCAGTACTTC TRBV5-4 NA TRBD1 TRBJ2-5
CASSPGTSVTYEQYF TGTGCCAGCAGCCCCGGGACTAGCGTCACCTACGAGCAGTACTTC TRBV27 NA TRBD2 TRBJ2-7
CASNGAGELFF TGTGCCAGCAACGGGGCCGGGGAGCTGTTTTTT TRBV28 NA NA TRBJ2-2
CASSPTGFIYEQYF TGCGCCAGCAGCCCCACAGGGTTCATCTACGAGCAGTACTTC TRBV5-1 NA NA TRBJ2-7
CASSVGTSGPSYNEQFF TGTGCCAGCAGCGTAGGGACTAGCGGGCCCTCCTACAATGAGCAGTTCTTC TRBV9 NA TRBD2 TRBJ2-1
CAWGQGYGYTF TGTGCCTGGGGACAGGGCTATGGCTACACCTTC TRBV30 NA TRBD1 TRBJ1-2
CASSEADYRHSYEQYF TGTGCCAGCAGTGAAGCGGATTATCGACACTCCTACGAGCAGTACTTC TRBV6-1 NA NA TRBJ2-7
CASSSIDQGYEQYF TGTGCCAGCAGTTCGATCGACCAGGGTTACGAGCAGTACTTC TRBV28 NA NA TRBJ2-7
CASSPKLQGASNQPQHF TGTGCCAGCAGCCCAAAACTACAGGGGGCAAGCAATCAGCCCCAGCATTTT TRBV4-2 NA TRBD1 TRBJ1-5
CASSLGGGSFPFEAFF TGTGCCAGCAGCTTAGGCGGGGGCAGTTTTCCTTTTGAAGCTTTCTTT TRBV7-9 NA NA TRBJ1-1
CASSWGRGGAVGGYTF TGTGCCAGCAGCTGGGGGAGGGGGGGCGCGGTTGGTGGCTACACCTTC TRBV7-2 NA NA TRBJ1-2
CASSLSGPGTSGRKTQYF TGTGCCAGCAGTTTATCCGGACCCGGGACTAGCGGGAGGAAGACCCAGTACTTC TRBV27 NA TRBD2 TRBJ2-5
CASSPTGGREPQHF TGTGCCAGCAGTCCGACAGGGGGTAGAGAGCCCCAGCATTTT TRBV21-1 NA NA TRBJ1-5
CASADSYQETQYF TGTGCCAGCGCAGACTCATACCAAGAGACCCAGTACTTC TRBV6-6 NA NA TRBJ2-5
CASSELLAGGMETQYF TGCGCCAGCAGTGAGTTGCTAGCGGGGGGAATGGAGACCCAGTACTTC TRBV10-1 NA TRBD2 TRBJ2-5
CSAGNWDEQFF TGCAGTGCCGGGAACTGGGATGAGCAGTTCTTC TRBV20-1 NA NA TRBJ2-1
CASSPGTANEKLFF TGTGCCAGCAGTCCCGGGACAGCAAATGAAAAACTGTTTTTT TRBV6-5 NA TRBD1 TRBJ1-4
CASSPGTGLIYGYTF TGCGCCAGCAGCCCCGGGACAGGGTTGATCTATGGCTACACCTTC TRBV4-1 NA TRBD1 TRBJ1-2
CASSSPGPPSSYNGQFF TGTGCCAGCAGCTCACCGGGTCCTCCAAGCTCCTACAATGGGCAGTTCTTC TRBV9 NA NA TRBJ2-1
CASSFRDRVNQPQHF TGTGCCAGCAGCTTCCGGGACAGGGTAAACCAGCCCCAGCATTTT TRBV2 NA TRBD1 TRBJ1-5
CASSPRGSGNTIYF TGTGCCAGCAGTCCCAGGGGGTCTGGAAACACCATATATTTT TRBV27 NA TRBD1 TRBJ1-3
CASSTGLAQETQYF TGTGCCAGCAGCACGGGACTAGCCCAAGAGACCCAGTACTTC TRBV7-8 few TRBD2 TRBJ2-5
CASSQAGVTGNTIYF TGTGCCAGCAGTCAAGCCGGGGTTACTGGAAACACCATATATTTT TRBV11-3 NA NA TRBJ1-3
CASSQDGLQGDYGYTF TGTGCCAGCAGCCAAGATGGGCTACAGGGTGACTATGGCTACACCTTC TRBV4-2 NA NA TRBJ1-2
CASSPWGSGNSYEQYF TGTGCCAGCAGCCCCTGGGGTAGCGGGAACTCATACGAGCAGTACTTC TRBV7-2 few TRBD2 TRBJ2-7
CASLDRGSGADTQYF TGTGCCAGTTTGGACAGGGGATCCGGAGCAGATACGCAGTATTTT TRBV19 NA TRBD1 TRBJ2-3
CASSVGGTGSTEAFF TGTGCCAGCAGCGTAGGTGGGACAGGGAGTACTGAAGCTTTCTTT TRBV9 NA TRBD1 TRBJ1-1
CASSSDPYGQFF TGTGCCAGCAGTTCTGATCCGTACGGGCAGTTCTTC TRBV27 NA NA TRBJ2-1
CASSEVGLAVSYNEQFF TGTGCCAGCAGCGAAGTGGGACTAGCGGTTTCCTACAATGAGCAGTTCTTC TRBV9 NA TRBD2 TRBJ2-1
CASSILRDRVYEQYF TGTGCCAGTAGTATTCTGCGGGACAGGGTTTACGAGCAGTACTTC TRBV19 NA TRBD1 TRBJ2-7
CASSLNPSTLSGPQHF TGTGCCAGCAGTTTGAATCCCTCTACCCTCTCGGGGCCCCAGCATTTT TRBV2 NA NA TRBJ1-5
CASTGVRSYEQYF TGTGCCAGCACAGGGGTTAGATCCTACGAGCAGTACTTC TRBV2 NA NA TRBJ2-7
CASSLSGDGNTIYF TGTGCCAGCAGCTTATCGGGGGACGGAAACACCATATATTTT TRBV7-9 NA NA TRBJ1-3
CASTQGADGYTF TGTGCCAGCACACAGGGGGCTGACGGCTACACCTTC TRBV2 NA TRBD1 TRBJ1-2
CASSLLKTGGLNEQFF TGTGCCAGCAGTTTATTGAAGACAGGGGGATTGAATGAGCAGTTCTTC TRBV27 NA TRBD1 TRBJ2-1
CASSDPTGGNTEAFF TGTGCCAGCAGTGACCCGACAGGGGGGAACACTGAAGCTTTCTTT TRBV25-1 once TRBD1 TRBJ1-1
CASSVGQGGYGYTF TGTGCCAGCAGCGTAGGACAGGGGGGCTATGGCTACACCTTC TRBV9 NA TRBD1 TRBJ1-2
CASKLGQGSYEQYF TGTGCCAGCAAATTAGGACAGGGGTCCTACGAGCAGTACTTC TRBV7-2 NA TRBD1 TRBJ2-7
CASSFSGTYNEQFF TGTGCCAGCAGTTTTAGCGGGACCTACAATGAGCAGTTCTTC TRBV27 few TRBD2 TRBJ2-1
CASSPEWALGYTF TGTGCCAGCAGCCCCGAGTGGGCCCTTGGCTACACCTTC TRBV7-9 few NA TRBJ1-2